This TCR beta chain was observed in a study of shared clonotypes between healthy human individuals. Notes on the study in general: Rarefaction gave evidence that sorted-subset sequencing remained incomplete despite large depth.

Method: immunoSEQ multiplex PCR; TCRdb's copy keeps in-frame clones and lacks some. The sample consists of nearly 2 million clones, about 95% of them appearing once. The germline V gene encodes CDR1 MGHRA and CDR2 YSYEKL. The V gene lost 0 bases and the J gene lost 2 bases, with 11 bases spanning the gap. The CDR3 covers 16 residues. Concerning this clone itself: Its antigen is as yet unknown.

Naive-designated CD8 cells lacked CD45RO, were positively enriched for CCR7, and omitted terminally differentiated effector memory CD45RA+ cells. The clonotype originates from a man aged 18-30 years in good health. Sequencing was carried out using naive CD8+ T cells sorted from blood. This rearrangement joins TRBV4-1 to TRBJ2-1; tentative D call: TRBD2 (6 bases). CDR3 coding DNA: TGCGCCAGCAGCCAAGATCTTGGACTACCCTACAATGAGCAGTTCTTC. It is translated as CASSQDLGLPYNEQFF.